The rows below give T cell receptor beta chains drawn from one sample of a study of blood T cells in healthy people across ages. TCRdb analysed the 5' RACE reads with MiXCR anew, one entry per CDR3 protein. The sample lists 450,000 to 700,000 distinct CDR3 sequences, approximately 30% occurring once. Material: blood. These receptors were obtained from a woman in her 70s in good health. The CDR3 runs from the conserved cysteine through the conserved F or W. Fields, in order: V gene, clone size, D gene, J gene, CDR3 DNA, CDR3 protein. A D gene is named only where the DNA matches it firmly. Not all rows give a size; the values are once, few, many and, for expanded clones, a class.

>TRBV11-2|-|TRBD1|TRBJ2-7
TGTGCCAGCAGCTCCCGGGACAGAAATTCCTACGAGCAGTACTTC
CASSSRDRNSYEQYF
>TRBV3-1|few|-|TRBJ2-7
TGTGCCAGCAGCCCGCAAGTGACAGTTGGCCCCTACGAGCAGTACTTC
CASSPQVTVGPYEQYF
>TRBV3-1|many|-|TRBJ1-5
TGTGCCAGCAGCCAAGGGGGCAATCAGCCCCAGCATTTT
CASSQGGNQPQHF
>TRBV3-1|-|-|TRBJ1-3
TGTGCCAGCAGCCAACAGCCCTCCTCTGGAAACACCATATATTTT
CASSQQPSSGNTIYF
>TRBV20-1|few|-|TRBJ1-6
TGCAGTGCTAGCGCCCGGACGAATTCACCCCTCCACTTT
CSASARTNSPLHF
>TRBV4-3|-|-|TRBJ1-1
TGCGCCAGCAGCCAGGAGAGACAAACTGAAGCTTTCTTT
CASSQERQTEAFF
>TRBV4-1|-|-|TRBJ2-1
TGCGCCAGCAGCCACTTATCTCAGGGGAGAGAGTTCTTC
CASSHLSQGREFF
>TRBV20-1|-|-|TRBJ2-1
TGCAGTGCCCTGGACATTTCCTTTGGCAATGAGCAGTTCTTC
CSALDISFGNEQFF
>TRBV20-1|-|-|TRBJ2-7
TGCAGTGCATCGACGGGGGGCCCCTACGAGCAGTACTTC
CSASTGGPYEQYF
>TRBV29-1|-|-|TRBJ2-2
TGCAGCGTTGAGCATGCAACCGGGGAGCTGTTTTTT
CSVEHATGELFF
>TRBV3-1|-|TRBD2|TRBJ2-5
TGTGCCAGCAGCCAGGCGGGGGAGTGGACCCAGTACTTC
CASSQAGEWTQYF
>TRBV12-3/TRBV12-4|-|-|TRBJ2-1
TGTGCCAGCAGGAGTCACAGGGACAATGAGCAGTTCTTC
CASRSHRDNEQFF
>TRBV27|many|-|TRBJ2-4
TGTGCCAGCAGTTTAGGGGGTCTAGCCAAAAACATTCAGTACTTC
CASSLGGLAKNIQYF
>TRBV11-2|-|TRBD2|TRBJ2-3
TGTGCCAGCAGCTCCCTAACTAGCGGGGGCCCCGAGGATACGCAGTATTTT
CASSSLTSGGPEDTQYF
>TRBV27|once|-|TRBJ2-7
TGTGCCAGCAGTTTTGGACCGCCCTACGAGCAGTACTTC
CASSFGPPYEQYF
>TRBV3-1|few|-|TRBJ1-4
TGTGCCAGCAGCCAAGCCGGGTCCTGGTATGAAAAACTGTTTTTT
CASSQAGSWYEKLFF
>TRBV14|few|-|TRBJ2-5
TGTGCCGGCAGCCAAGCCGAGACCCAGTACTTC
CAGSQAETQYF
>TRBV6-1|-|-|TRBJ2-3
TGTGCCAGCAACAAACTTGGGACGAGGATGGGCACAGATACGCAGTATTTT
CASNKLGTRMGTDTQYF
>TRBV5-1|-|-|TRBJ1-4
TGCGCCAGCAGCTTATCCAGGGGTGAAGAAAAACTGTTTTTT
CASSLSRGEEKLFF
>TRBV20-1|-|TRBD1|TRBJ1-5
TGCAGTGCTAGACCGGGACAGGCTAATCAGCCCCAGCATTTT
CSARPGQANQPQHF
>TRBV7-9|-|TRBD1|TRBJ1-4
TGTGCCAGCAGCCCGGGACAGGGTACTGAAAAACTGTTTTTT
CASSPGQGTEKLFF
>TRBV14|few|-|TRBJ1-1
TGTGCCAGCAGCCAAGGGCGGTGGAGACTGAGTGAAGCTTTCTTT
CASSQGRWRLSEAFF
>TRBV2|few|-|TRBJ2-3
TGTGCCAGCACCCGAGACGGACATAACACAGATACGCAGTATTTT
CASTRDGHNTDTQYF
>TRBV20-1|-|TRBD1|TRBJ1-3
TGCAGTGCCGGGACAGGGACTGGAAACACCATATATTTT
CSAGTGTGNTIYF
>TRBV6-1|-|-|TRBJ1-6
TGTGCCAGCAGTTCGAACAGGGTGACCCTCCACTTT
CASSSNRVTLHF
>TRBV20-1|-|TRBD1|TRBJ1-1
TGCAGTGCGATCAGGGGGCAGGGTGACACTGAAGCTTTCTTT
CSAIRGQGDTEAFF
>TRBV12-3/TRBV12-4|few|TRBD1|TRBJ2-2
TGTGCCAGCAGTGGCGCAGGGGGCACCGGGGAGCTGTTTTTT
CASSGAGGTGELFF
>TRBV7-2|few|-|TRBJ1-2
TGTGCCAGCAGCTTATACATTCTTAACTATGGCTACACCTTC
CASSLYILNYGYTF
>TRBV6-6|-|-|TRBJ1-2
TGTGCCAGCAGTGGAAACAGGGAAAACTATGGCTACACCTTC
CASSGNRENYGYTF
>TRBV12-3/TRBV12-4|-|TRBD2|TRBJ2-1
TGTGCCAGCAGTTGGTTGACTAGCGGGACAAGTGAGCAGTTCTTC
CASSWLTSGTSEQFF
>TRBV7-2|-|-|TRBJ2-5
TGTGCCAGCAGCCTACGACAGGCCTCGGAGACCCAGTCCTTC
CASSLRQASETQSF
>TRBV27|few|-|TRBJ2-1
TGTGCCAGCAGTCCCCTTACGCAGGGACTTGAGCAGTTCTTC
CASSPLTQGLEQFF
>TRBV4-1|-|-|TRBJ2-3
TGCGCCAGCAGCCCCCAAGGCCTAGCATACACAGATACGCAGTATTTT
CASSPQGLAYTDTQYF
>TRBV4-3|-|TRBD2|TRBJ2-3
TGCGCCAGCAGCCAAGGGGTCCAGGGAGGGACAGATACGCAGTATTTT
CASSQGVQGGTDTQYF
>TRBV6-2/TRBV6-3|few|TRBD1|TRBJ1-2
TGTGCCAGCAGGGACAGGGTGCATGGCTACACCTTC
CASRDRVHGYTF
>TRBV6-5|few|TRBD1|TRBJ1-1
TGTGCCAGCGAAAATCAATACAGGGGAGGTGGTGAACCTTTCTTT
CASENQYRGGGEPFF